This T cell receptor (beta chain) was recorded in a study of OX40 agonist ivuxolimab in advanced cancers. The overall study: It was permissible to have had prior anti-PD-1, anti-PD-L1 or anti-CTLA-4 therapy, and around 41% had some. Findings of the study overall: Average numbers of expanded clones were greater in CD8+ T cells than in CD4+. Undetermined was the antigen specificity of the expanded peripheral T cells.

Only in-frame clones appear in the TCRdb table, and some are missing; sequencing was by immunoSEQ multiplex PCR. The sample includes 60,000 to 85,000 clones, around 87% of them seen just once. The ends lost 0 bases at V and 5 bases at J; junction bases unmatched: 11. The CDR3 runs 17 residues. As to this clone: The antigen remains unidentified.

The sequenced sample was CD4+ or CD8+ T cells sorted from blood, obtained in a trial of the OX40 agonist ivuxolimab. The source of this sequence is an adult with an advanced solid tumor such as melanoma, head and neck, liver or kidney cancer. The V and J genes are TRBV23-1 and TRBJ1-2; 8 nucleotides line up with TRBD1. TRBV23-1 is marked as an open reading frame, function uncertain. CDR3 region: CASSQSADQGAEYGYTF. The CDR3 DNA is TGCGCCAGCAGTCAATCGGCGGATCAGGGGGCGGAATATGGCTACACCTTC.